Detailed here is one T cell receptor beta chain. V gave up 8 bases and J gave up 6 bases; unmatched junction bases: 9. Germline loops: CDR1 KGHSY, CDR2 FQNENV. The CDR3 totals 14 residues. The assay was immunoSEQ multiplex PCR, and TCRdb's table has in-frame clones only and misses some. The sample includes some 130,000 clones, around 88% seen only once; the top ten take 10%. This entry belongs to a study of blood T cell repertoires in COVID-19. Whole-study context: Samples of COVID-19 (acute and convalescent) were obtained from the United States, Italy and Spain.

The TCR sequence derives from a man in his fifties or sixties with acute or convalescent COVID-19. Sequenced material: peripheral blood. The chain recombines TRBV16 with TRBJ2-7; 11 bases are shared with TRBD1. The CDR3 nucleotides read TGTGCCAGCGGCCGGGACAGGGGGTGGCGCGAGCAGTACTTC. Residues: CASGRDRGWREQYF.